There are many counts of the clone carrying this T cell receptor (beta chain). The target antigen is unknown. The people who gave samples were healthy Caucasians from Russia, aged roughly 6 to 90. This specimen comes from a study of blood T cells in healthy people across ages. Broader study findings: Both higher diversity and more naive CD4+ cells marked long-lived donors when set against aged donors. Possibly, changes in expanded clonotypes were confounded because donor CMV status was unknown.

V lost 2 bases and J lost 3, with 5 bases in between. The CDR3 length is 12 residues. CDR1 LNHNV and CDR2 YYDKDF come from the germline V gene (reference sequence). Primed by a sample-barcoded 5' primer and a J-beta primer mix, a second PCR proceeded for 7 to 11 cycles. TCRdb ran MiXCR on the 5' RACE reads and lists one entry per CDR3 protein. Altogether more than 800,000 distinct CDR3 sequences are present, more than 25% being singletons, with the ten largest covering 17%. The chain combines TRBV15 with TRBJ2-7; no clear D. The specimen was blood. The origin of this receptor is a woman older than 75 in good health. The CDR3 is CATSRHNYEQYF. The CDR3 DNA reads as TGTGCCACCAGCAGACATAACTACGAGCAGTACTTC. Full variable domain (remainder filled in from reference TRBV15 and TRBJ2-7): DAMVIQNPRYQVTQFGKPVTLSCSQTLNHNVMYWYQQKSSQAPKLLFHYYDKDFNNEADTPDNFQSRRPNTSFCFLDIRSPGLGDTAMYLCATSRHNYEQYFGPGTRLTVT.